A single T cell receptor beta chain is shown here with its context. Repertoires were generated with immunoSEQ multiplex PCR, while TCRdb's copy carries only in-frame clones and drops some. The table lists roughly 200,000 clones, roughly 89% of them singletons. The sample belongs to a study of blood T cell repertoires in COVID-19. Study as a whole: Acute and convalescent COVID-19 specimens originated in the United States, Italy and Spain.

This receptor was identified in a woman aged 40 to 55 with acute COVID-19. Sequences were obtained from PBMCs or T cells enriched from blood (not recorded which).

CDR3 sequence (DNA): TGTGCCAGCAGCGTAGTTTGGCTTGGCAATGAGCAGTTCTTC. This encodes CASSVVWLGNEQFF. J is TRBJ2-1 and V is TRBV9; no reliable D call. Germline lookup yields CDR1 SGDLS and CDR2 YYNGEE. Trimming shortened V by 0 bases and J by 6 bases, and 10 bases separated the two germline ends. The CDR3 extends over 14 amino acids.